The next 21 T cell receptor beta chains were all read from a single sample in a study of glioma-infiltrating T cells after dendritic cell vaccination. The sample's time point: after dendritic cell vaccination, including at tumor progression/relapse. Produced via immunoSEQ multiplex PCR; TCRdb's table is partial and in-frame only. There are approximately 50,000 clones in the sample; approximately 91% occur only once, and around 5% lies in the top ten. The specimen was blood, collected after dendritic cell vaccination. Receptors originate from a human donor with glioblastoma.

The chain recombines TRBV5-1 with TRBJ1-1, with D tentatively TRBD1 (6 bases). This CDR3 spans 16 amino acids. V dropped 3 bases and J dropped 3 bases, with 18 bases sitting between them. The germline gives CDR1 SGHRS, CDR2 YFSETQ. The CDR3 loop is CASSWGGHSSDTEAFF. The CDR3, as DNA: TGCGCCAGCAGCTGGGGGGGACATTCGTCGGACACTGAAGCTTTCTTT.

This chain connects TRBV28 to TRBJ1-1; D is possibly TRBD1 (6 bases). CDR1 MDHEN and CDR2 SYDVKM come from the germline V gene. V was cut by 5 bases and J by 8 bases, with 18 bases left in between. The CDR3 length is 14 residues. CDR3 bases: TGTGCCAGCAGTCCACCGGGACAACCTTCCGAAGCTTTCTTT. It codes for CASSPPGQPSEAFF.

The CDR3 coding sequence is TGTGCCAGCAGTTCGCTCTTAAGGAGCTCCTACAATGAGCAGTTCTTC. It translates to CASSSLLRSSYNEQFF. The V gene is TRBV28, the J gene TRBJ2-1, with D hard to call. Germline lookup yields CDR1 MDHEN and CDR2 SYDVKM. This CDR3 region has 16 residues. V lost 4 bases to trimming and J lost 0 bases, with 13 bases between them. Full variable domain (remainder filled in from reference TRBV28 and TRBJ2-1): DVKVTQSSRYLVKRTGEKVFLECVQDMDHENMFWYRQDPGLGLRLIYFSYDVKMKEKGDIPEGYSVSREKKERFSLILESASTNQTSMYLCASSSLLRSSYNEQFFGPGTRLTVL.

V usage is TRBV7-9 and J usage is TRBJ1-4, with D possibly being TRBD1 (5 bases). CDR1 is SEHNR and CDR2 is FQNEAQ in the germline V gene (reference sequence). Trimming took 5 bases from V and 8 from J, leaving 21 bases between them. The CDR3 length is 16 residues. CDR3 region: CASSTSSQGPIEKLFF. CDR3 DNA sequence: TGTGCCAGCAGCACCTCCAGCCAGGGCCCCATCGAAAAACTGTTTTTT.

The chain employs TRBV10-3 and TRBJ2-2; no clear D gene. CDR1 and CDR2 (germline): ENHRY, SYGVKD. V lost 3 bases and J 4 bases, leaving 12 bases between the germline ends. This CDR3 region has 15 residues. CDR3 nucleotides: TGTGCCATCAGTGAAGTTAGACTGGGCACCGGGGAGCTGTTTTTT. Encoded protein: CAISEVRLGTGELFF.

This rearrangement joins TRBV7-9 to TRBJ2-2; no clear D gene. The CDR3 consists of 13 residues. CDR1 and CDR2 (germline): SEHNR, FQNEAQ (reference sequence). Trimming stripped 3 bases from V and 4 bases from J, with 6 bases between. Here the CDR3 reads CASSFLSTGELFF. The CDR3 DNA reads as TGTGCCAGCAGCTTTCTTAGCACCGGGGAGCTGTTTTTT. The full variable domain, in which reference TRBV7-9 and TRBJ2-2 provide the parts outside the CDR3, is DTGVSQNPRHKITKRGQNVTFRCDPISEHNRLYWYRQTLGQGPEFLTYFQNEAQLEKSRLLSDRFSAERPKGSFSTLEIQRTEQGDSAMYLCASSFLSTGELFFGEGSRLTVL.

The V and J genes are TRBV7-8 and TRBJ2-7; 7 bases fit TRBD2. CDR3 size: 14 residues. Germline lookup yields CDR1 SGHVS and CDR2 FQNEAQ. The V and J ends lost 5 bases and 2 bases, in that order; junction bases with no gene match: 6. This CDR3 is CASSILAPAYEQYF. CDR3 DNA sequence: TGTGCCAGCAGCATACTAGCGCCCGCCTACGAGCAGTACTTC. Full variable domain (remainder filled in from reference TRBV7-8 and TRBJ2-7): GAGVSQSPRYKVAKRGQDVALRCDPISGHVSLFWYQQALGQGPEFLTYFQNEAQLDKSGLPSDRFFAERPEGSVSTLKIQRTQQEDSAVYLCASSILAPAYEQYFGPGTRLTVT.

This clone has a single count. The V call is TRBV6-5, the J call TRBJ1-1; D is possibly TRBD1 (5 bases). This CDR3 contains 14 residues. Germline V gene lookup returns CDR1 MNHEY and CDR2 SVGAGI. V was trimmed by 3 bases and J by 1 base, leaving 9 bases between them. CDR3 in DNA: TGTGCCAGCAGTTATTACAGGAGGAACACTGAAGCTTTCTTT. This codes for CASSYYRRNTEAFF.

The V call is TRBV19, the J call TRBJ1-4; 9 bases map to TRBD1. Germline trimming cut 7 bases from V and 5 bases from J; bases unmatched to any gene: 8. Looked up from germline, CDR1 is LNHDA and CDR2 is SQIVND (reference sequence). The length of the CDR3 is 15 residues. Here the CDR3 reads CASKPGQGRNEKLFF. Here the CDR3 DNA reads TGTGCCAGTAAACCTGGACAGGGGAGAAATGAAAAACTGTTTTTT.

For this clone: Other DNA sequences in the same sample also yield this CDR3. The J gene is TRBJ2-1, the V gene TRBV6-5; 7 bases are shared with TRBD1. Unmatched junction bases numbered 14, after V lost 5 bases and J lost 13 bases. Germline-derived CDR1 and CDR2 are MNHEY and SVGAGI. This CDR3 contains 14 residues. CDR3 in amino acids: CASSPPRPGTVQFF. As DNA, the CDR3 is TGTGCCAGCAGTCCGCCTCGACCGGGGACAGTCCAGTTCTTC.

V is TRBV7-3 and J is TRBJ1-1, with 7 bases that match TRBD1. Trimming removed 6 bases from V and 2 bases from J; junction bases left unmatched: 6. Germline CDR1 SGHTA, CDR2 FQGTGA. The CDR3 sequence is 14 residues long. This CDR3 reads CASRSGGVNTEAFF. Written as DNA, the CDR3 is TGTGCCAGCAGGTCAGGGGGAGTAAACACTGAAGCTTTCTTT.

V and J are TRBV20-1 and TRBJ2-5, with D unclear. Germline V gives CDR1 DFQATT, CDR2 SNEGSKA (reference sequence). The length of the CDR3 is 9 residues. Trimming removed 6 bases at V and 4 bases at J, with 3 bases between. CDR3 DNA: TGCAGTGCCGGAGAGACCCAGTACTTC. The encoded protein is CSAGETQYF.

The V gene is TRBV7-3, the J gene TRBJ2-2; tentatively, D is TRBD1 (6 bases). CDR1 and CDR2 (germline): SGHTA, FQGTGA. The CDR3 sequence is 18 residues long. Trimming left V 1 base short and J 1 base short, with 16 bases between. CDR3 bases: TGTGCCAGCAGCTTAAGGGCCACCAGGACAGTGAACACCGGGGAGCTGTTTTTT. Amino acids: CASSLRATRTVNTGELFF.

The chain carries TRBV6-4 and TRBJ1-5; D is undetermined. The CDR3 covers 15 residues. V lost 6 bases, J lost 0 bases, and 12 bases lay in between. Germline CDR1 is MRHNA and CDR2 is SNTAGT. The CDR3 bases are TGTGCCAGCAGGATGAACGGGAATAGCAATCAGCCCCAGCATTTT. Translating gives CASRMNGNSNQPQHF.

The sample holds one count of this clone. At one boundary the junction diverges from the germline segment, which might be a read error. The chain carries TRBV7-7 and TRBJ2-1; 16 positions agree with TRBD2. Germline V gene sequence: CDR1 SSHAT, CDR2 FNYEAQ (reference sequence). The CDR3 has 18 residues. CDR3 region: CASSGEGLAGGPVDEQFF. CDR3 DNA sequence: TGTGCTAGCAGCGGCGAGGGACTAGCGGGAGGGCCCGTCGATGAGCAGTTCTTC.

This clone has just a few counts. The chain joins TRBV10-3 to TRBJ1-2, with 10 bases fitting TRBD1. The V gene's germline CDR1 is ENHRY and CDR2 SYGVKD. The V segment lost 4 bases and the J segment 7 bases; nucleotides outside the gene matches: 3. The CDR3 extends over 13 amino acids. For the CDR3, the DNA is TGTGCCATCAGTGGACAGGGGGCTGTTGGCTACACCTTC. Translating it yields CAISGQGAVGYTF.

This clone was detected only once. The chain combines TRBV28 with TRBJ1-5; D unclear. V was cut by 8 bases and J by 0 bases, with 11 bases left in between. The CDR3 consists of 14 residues. In germline, CDR1 is MDHEN, CDR2 SYDVKM. Here the CDR3 reads CASRGLHSNQPQHF. The CDR3 DNA reads as TGTGCCAGCCGAGGACTCCATAGCAATCAGCCCCAGCATTTT.

This chain uses TRBV29-1 with TRBJ1-2, with a possible D match to TRBD1 (5 bases). V was clipped by 3 bases and J by 8 bases, with 13 bases between them. The CDR3 is made up of 12 amino acids. Germline V gene lookup returns CDR1 SQVTM and CDR2 ANQGSEA. CDR3 sequence: CSVDLGRGGYTF. The CDR3, as DNA: TGCAGCGTTGATTTGGGGCGGGGAGGCTACACCTTC.

The chain is built from TRBV28 and TRBJ1-2, with D perhaps TRBD1 (5 bases). Trimming cost V 2 bases and J 4 bases, with 8 bases left between them. This CDR3 is 13 amino acids long. Germline V gives CDR1 MDHEN, CDR2 SYDVKM. Here the CDR3 reads CASSLRGGYGYTF. The CDR3 nucleotides read TGTGCCAGCAGTTTAAGGGGAGGCTATGGCTACACCTTC.

This clone is a singleton in its sample. V gene TRBV30 combines with J gene TRBJ1-2, with a weak D call TRBD1 (6 bases). The ends were cut back, 2 bases at V and 3 bases at J, with 7 bases in the middle. Germline V gives CDR1 GTSNPN, CDR2 SVGIG (reference sequence). The CDR3 extends over 12 amino acids. The CDR3 bases are TGTGCCTGGAGTTCAGGGGACTATGGCTACACCTTC. This translates into CAWSSGDYGYTF.

This chain connects TRBV28 to TRBJ1-4; D is possibly TRBD1 (6 bases). The CDR3 extends over 14 amino acids. V shed 3 bases and J shed 5 bases, with 10 bases lying between them. Per the germline V gene, CDR1 is MDHEN and CDR2 is SYDVKM. The CDR3 spells CASSLGQPNEKLFF. In nucleotides, the CDR3 is TGTGCCAGCAGTTTGGGACAACCAAATGAAAAACTGTTTTTT.